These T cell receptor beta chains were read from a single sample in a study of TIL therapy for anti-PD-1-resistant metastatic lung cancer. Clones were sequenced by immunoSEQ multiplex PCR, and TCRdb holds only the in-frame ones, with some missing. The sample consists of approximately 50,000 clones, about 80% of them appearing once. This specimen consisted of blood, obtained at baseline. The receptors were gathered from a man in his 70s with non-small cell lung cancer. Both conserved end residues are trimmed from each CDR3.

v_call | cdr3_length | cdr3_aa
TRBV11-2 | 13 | ASSLGQGNKETQY
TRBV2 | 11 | ASSPGTTYEQY
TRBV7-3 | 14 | ASSFGLAGGNGELF
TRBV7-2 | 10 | ASSPRVYEQY
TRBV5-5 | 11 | ASSSQGNTEAF
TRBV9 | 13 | ASSVSGQSSYEQY
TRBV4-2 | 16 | ASRRDIAGGPRLYEQY
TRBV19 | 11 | ASSNWGTQPQH
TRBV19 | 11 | ASSPRGDGELF
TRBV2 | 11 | ASYHRGRNGYT
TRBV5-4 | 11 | ASRVRGNYEQY
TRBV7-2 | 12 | ASSLAQGNQPQH
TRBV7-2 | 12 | ASSPEGGPYEQY
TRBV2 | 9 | ASTQSGGYT
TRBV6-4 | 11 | ASSRQGGNGYT
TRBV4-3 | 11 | ASSQDGRIGYT
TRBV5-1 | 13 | ASSHLPTGEETQY
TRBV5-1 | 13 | ASSLAPSGANVLT
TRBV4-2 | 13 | ASSQDGQGETEAF
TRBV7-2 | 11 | ASSMTSYNEQF
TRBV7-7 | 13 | ASSSSGGNTGELF
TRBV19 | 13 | ATFDGQSFNQPQH
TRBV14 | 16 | ASSQRLGLAGGHNEQF
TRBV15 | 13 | ATSSHRDRVYEQY
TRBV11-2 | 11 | ASSLVGWETQY
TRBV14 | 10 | ASSQRSFEAF
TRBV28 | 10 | ASSRLQGIQY
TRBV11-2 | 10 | ASSLETDTQY
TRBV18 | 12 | ATGTGTSERGYT
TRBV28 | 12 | ASARLAGGGTQY
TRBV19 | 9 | ASGGINEQF
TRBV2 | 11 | ASGKERNTEAF
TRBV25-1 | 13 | ASSRLAGPQETQY
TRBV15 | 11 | ATSRQGGYEQY